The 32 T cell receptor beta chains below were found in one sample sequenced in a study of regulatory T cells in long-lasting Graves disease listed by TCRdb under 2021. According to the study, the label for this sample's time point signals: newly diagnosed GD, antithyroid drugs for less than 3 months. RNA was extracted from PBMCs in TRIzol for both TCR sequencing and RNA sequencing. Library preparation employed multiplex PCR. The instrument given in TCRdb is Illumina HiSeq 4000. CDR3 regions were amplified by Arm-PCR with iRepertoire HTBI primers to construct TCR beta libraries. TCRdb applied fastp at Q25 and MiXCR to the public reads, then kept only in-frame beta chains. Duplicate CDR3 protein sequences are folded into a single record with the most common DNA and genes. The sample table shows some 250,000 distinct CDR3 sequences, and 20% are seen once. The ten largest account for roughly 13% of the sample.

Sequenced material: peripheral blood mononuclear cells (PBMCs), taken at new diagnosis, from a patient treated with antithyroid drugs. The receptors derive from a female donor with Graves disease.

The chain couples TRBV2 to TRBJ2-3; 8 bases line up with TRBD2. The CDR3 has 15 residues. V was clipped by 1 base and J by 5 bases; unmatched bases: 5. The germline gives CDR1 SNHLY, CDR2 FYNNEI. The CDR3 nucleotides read TGTGCCAGCAGTGAAGGCGGGGGGCCCGAAGATACGCAGTATTTT. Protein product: CASSEGGGPEDTQYF.

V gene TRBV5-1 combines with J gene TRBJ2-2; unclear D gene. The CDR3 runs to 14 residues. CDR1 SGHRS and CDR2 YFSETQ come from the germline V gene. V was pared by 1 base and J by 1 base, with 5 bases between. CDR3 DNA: TGCGCCAGCAGCTTGCTGGAGAACACCGGGGAGCTGTTTTTT. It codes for CASSLLENTGELFF.

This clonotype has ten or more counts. The CDR3 DNA sequence: TGTGCCAGCAGCTCGACGACAGGGTATGAAAAACTGTTTTTT. This gives the protein CASSSTTGYEKLFF. The chain has TRBV11-2 and TRBJ1-4; 7 positions match TRBD1. V gave up 4 bases and J gave up 6 bases; unmatched junction bases: 5. From germline, CDR1 is SGHAT and CDR2 FQNNGV. The CDR3 totals 14 residues.

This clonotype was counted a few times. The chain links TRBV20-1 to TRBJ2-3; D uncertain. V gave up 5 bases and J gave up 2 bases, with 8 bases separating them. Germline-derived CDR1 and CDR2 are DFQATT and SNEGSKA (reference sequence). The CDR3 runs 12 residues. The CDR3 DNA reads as TGCAGTGCTCCACTAAACACAGATACGCAGTATTTT. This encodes CSAPLNTDTQYF.

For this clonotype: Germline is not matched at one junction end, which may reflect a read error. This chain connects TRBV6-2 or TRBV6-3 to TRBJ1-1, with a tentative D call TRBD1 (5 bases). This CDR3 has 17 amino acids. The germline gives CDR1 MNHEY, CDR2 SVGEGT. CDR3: CASSYGQSYVRNIEAFF. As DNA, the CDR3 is TGTGCCAGCAGTTACGGACAATCCTACGTACGGAACATTGAAGCTTTCTTT.

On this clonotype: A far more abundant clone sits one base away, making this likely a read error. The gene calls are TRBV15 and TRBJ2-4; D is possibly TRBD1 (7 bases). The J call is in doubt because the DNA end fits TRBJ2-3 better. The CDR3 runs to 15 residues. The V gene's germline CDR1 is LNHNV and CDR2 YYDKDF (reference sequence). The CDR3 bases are TGTGCCACCAGCACAGGGGGGTCCGAAGCAGATGCGCAGTATTTT. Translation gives CATSTGGSEADAQYF.

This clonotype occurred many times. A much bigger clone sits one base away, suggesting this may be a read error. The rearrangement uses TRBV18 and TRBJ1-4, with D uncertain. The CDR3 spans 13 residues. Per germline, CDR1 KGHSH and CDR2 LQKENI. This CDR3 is CAGSPRTGEKLFF. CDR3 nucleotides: TGTGCCGGCTCACCACGGACCGGTGAAAAACTGTTTTTT.

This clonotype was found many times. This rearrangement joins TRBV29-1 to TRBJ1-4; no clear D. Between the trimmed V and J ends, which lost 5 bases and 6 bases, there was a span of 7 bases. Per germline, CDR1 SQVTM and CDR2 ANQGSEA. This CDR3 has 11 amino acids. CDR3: CSVLAYEKLFF. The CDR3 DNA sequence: TGCAGCGTTTTGGCTTATGAAAAACTGTTTTTT. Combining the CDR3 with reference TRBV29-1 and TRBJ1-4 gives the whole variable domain SAVISQKPSRDICQRGTSLTIQCQVDSQVTMMFWYRQQPGQSLTLIATANQGSEATYESGFVIDKFPISRPNLTFSTLTVSNMSPEDSSIYLCSVLAYEKLFFGSGTQLSVL.

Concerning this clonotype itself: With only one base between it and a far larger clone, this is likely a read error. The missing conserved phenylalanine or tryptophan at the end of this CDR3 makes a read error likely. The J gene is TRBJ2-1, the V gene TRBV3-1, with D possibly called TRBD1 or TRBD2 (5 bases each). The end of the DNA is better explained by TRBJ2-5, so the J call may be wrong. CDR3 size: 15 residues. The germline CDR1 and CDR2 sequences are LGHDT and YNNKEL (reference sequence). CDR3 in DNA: TGTGCCAGCAGCCCCGGGACCCAGCCTCAGGAGACCCAGTACTCC. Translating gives CASSPGTQPQETQYS.

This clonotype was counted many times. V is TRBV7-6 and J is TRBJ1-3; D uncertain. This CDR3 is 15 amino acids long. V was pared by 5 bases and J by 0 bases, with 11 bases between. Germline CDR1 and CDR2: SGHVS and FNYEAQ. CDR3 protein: CASSPTRNSGNTIYF. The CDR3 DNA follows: TGTGCCAGCAGCCCAACCCGGAACTCTGGAAACACCATATATTTT.

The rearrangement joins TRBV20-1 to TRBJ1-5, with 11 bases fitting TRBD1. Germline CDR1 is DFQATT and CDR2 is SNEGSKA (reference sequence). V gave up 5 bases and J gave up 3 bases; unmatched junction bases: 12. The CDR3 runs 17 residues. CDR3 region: CSAGFLGTGGFNQPQHF. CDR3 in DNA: TGCAGTGCTGGGTTTTTGGGGACAGGGGGTTTCAATCAGCCCCAGCATTTT.

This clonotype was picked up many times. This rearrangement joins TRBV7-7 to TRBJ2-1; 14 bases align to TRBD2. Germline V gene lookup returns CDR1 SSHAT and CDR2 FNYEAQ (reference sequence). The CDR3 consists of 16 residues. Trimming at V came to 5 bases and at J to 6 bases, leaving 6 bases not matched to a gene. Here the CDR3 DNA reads TGTGCCAGCAGCCCCCCGGGACTAGCGGGGGTCAATGAGCAGTTCTTC. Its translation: CASSPPGLAGVNEQFF.

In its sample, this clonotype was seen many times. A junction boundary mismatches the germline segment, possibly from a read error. The DNA of the CDR3 is TGTGCCAGCAGCTTGGCGGGACAGAACTATGGCTACACCTTC. Its translation is CASSLAGQNYGYTF. The V call is TRBV5-1, the J call TRBJ1-2; 7 positions agree with TRBD1. CDR1 and CDR2 (germline): SGHRS, YFSETQ. The CDR3 totals 14 residues. Filled out from reference TRBV5-1 and TRBJ1-2, the complete variable domain reads KAGVTQTPRYLIKTRGQQVTLSCSPISGHRSVSWYQQTPGQGLQFLFEYFSETQRNKGNFPGRFSGRQFSNSRSEMNVSTLELGDSALYLCASSLAGQNYGYTFGSGTRLTVV.

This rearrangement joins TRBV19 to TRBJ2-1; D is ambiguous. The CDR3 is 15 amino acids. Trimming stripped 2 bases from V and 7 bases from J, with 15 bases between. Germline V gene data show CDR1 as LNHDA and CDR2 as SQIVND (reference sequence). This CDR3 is CASSIKLTRQNEQFF. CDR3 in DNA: TGTGCCAGTAGTATAAAGCTTACTCGTCAGAATGAGCAGTTCTTC.

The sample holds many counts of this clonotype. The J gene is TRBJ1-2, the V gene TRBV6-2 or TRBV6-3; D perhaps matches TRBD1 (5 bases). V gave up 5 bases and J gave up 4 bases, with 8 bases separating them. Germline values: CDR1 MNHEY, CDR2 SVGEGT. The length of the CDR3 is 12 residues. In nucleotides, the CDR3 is TGTGCCAGCAGTGTGGACACCTATGGCTACACCTTC. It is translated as CASSVDTYGYTF.

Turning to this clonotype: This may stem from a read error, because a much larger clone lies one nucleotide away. The CDR3 bases are TGTGCCAGCATGACGATGGGGGACACCGGGGAGCTGTTTTTT. This codes for CASMTMGDTGELFF. This chain uses TRBV6-1 with TRBJ2-2; D may match TRBD1 or TRBD2 (5 bases each). V lost 7 bases and J lost 3, with 12 bases in between. Germline lookup yields CDR1 MNHNS and CDR2 SASEGT. The CDR3 consists of 14 residues.

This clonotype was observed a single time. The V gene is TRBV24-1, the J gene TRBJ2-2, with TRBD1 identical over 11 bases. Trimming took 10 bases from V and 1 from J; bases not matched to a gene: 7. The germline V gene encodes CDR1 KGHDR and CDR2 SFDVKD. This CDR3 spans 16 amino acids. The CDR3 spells CATGQGADGNTGELFF. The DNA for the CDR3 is TGTGCCACTGGACAGGGGGCGGATGGGAACACCGGGGAGCTGTTTTTT.

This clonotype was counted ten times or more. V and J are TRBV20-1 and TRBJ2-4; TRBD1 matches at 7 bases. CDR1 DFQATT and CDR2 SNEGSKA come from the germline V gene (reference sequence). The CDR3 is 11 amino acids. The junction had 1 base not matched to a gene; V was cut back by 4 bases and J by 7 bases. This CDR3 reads CSAKQGNIQYF. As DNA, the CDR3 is TGCAGTGCTAAACAGGGGAACATTCAGTACTTC.

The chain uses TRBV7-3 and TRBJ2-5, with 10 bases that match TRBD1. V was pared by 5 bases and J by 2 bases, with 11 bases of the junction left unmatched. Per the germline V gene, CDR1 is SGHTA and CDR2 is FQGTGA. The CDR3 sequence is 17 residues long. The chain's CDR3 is CASSPGTGAPRQETQYF. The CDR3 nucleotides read TGTGCCAGCAGCCCCGGGACAGGGGCTCCCAGACAAGAGACCCAGTACTTC.

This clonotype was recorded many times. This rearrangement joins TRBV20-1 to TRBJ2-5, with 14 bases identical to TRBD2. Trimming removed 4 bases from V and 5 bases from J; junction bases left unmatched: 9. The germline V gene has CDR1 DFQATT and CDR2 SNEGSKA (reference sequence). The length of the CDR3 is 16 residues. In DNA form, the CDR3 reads TGCAGTGCTACAACCGGGACTAGCGGGAGACTGGAGACCCAGTACTTC. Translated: CSATTGTSGRLETQYF.

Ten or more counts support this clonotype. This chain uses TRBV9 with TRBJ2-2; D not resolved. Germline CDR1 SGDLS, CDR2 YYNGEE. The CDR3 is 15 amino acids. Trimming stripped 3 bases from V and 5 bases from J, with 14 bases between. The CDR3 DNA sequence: TGTGCCAGCAGCGGGGTAGTGGGCCGAACCGGGGAGCTGTTTTTT. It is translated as CASSGVVGRTGELFF.

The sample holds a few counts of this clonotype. The CDR3 spells CASRTGLAKDTQYF. The CDR3 region has the DNA TGTGCCAGCAGGACGGGACTAGCGAAAGATACGCAGTATTTT. This chain links TRBV7-9 with TRBJ2-3; 10 bases fit TRBD2. Germline CDR1 reads SEHNR; CDR2 reads FQNEAQ (reference sequence). With 6 bases clipped from V and 5 bases from J, the junction kept 5 bases outside the gene matches. CDR3 length: 14 residues. The full variable domain, its missing parts supplied by reference TRBV7-9 and TRBJ2-3, is DTGVSQNPRHKITKRGQNVTFRCDPISEHNRLYWYRQTLGQGPEFLTYFQNEAQLEKSRLLSDRFSAERPKGSFSTLEIQRTEQGDSAMYLCASRTGLAKDTQYFGPGTRLTVL.

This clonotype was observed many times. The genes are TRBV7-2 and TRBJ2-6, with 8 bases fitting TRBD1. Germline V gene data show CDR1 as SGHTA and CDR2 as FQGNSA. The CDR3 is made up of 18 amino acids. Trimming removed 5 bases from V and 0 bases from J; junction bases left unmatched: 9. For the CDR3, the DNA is TGTGCCAGCAGCCCCAGGACAGGGTCCCTCTCTGGGGCCAACGTCCTGACTTTC. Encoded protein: CASSPRTGSLSGANVLTF.

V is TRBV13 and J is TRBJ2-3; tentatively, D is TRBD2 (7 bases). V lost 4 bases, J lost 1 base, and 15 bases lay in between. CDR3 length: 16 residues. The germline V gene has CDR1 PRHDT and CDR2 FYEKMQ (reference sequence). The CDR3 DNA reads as TGTGCCAGCAGCTCCTCTGCGGGGGCCCGCACAGATACGCAGTATTTT. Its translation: CASSSSAGARTDTQYF.

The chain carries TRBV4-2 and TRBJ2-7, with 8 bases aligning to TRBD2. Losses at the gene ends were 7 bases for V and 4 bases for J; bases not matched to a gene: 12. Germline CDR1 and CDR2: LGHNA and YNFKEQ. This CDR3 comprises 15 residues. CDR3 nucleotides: TGTGCCAGCACCCTAAGCATCAGCGGGGGATACGAGCAGTACTTC. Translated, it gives CASTLSISGGYEQYF.

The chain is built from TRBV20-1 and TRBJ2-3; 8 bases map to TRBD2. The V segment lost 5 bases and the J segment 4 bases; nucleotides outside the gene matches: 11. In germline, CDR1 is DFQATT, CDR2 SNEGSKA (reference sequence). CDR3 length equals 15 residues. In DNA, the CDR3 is TGCAGTGCTCCCGCCCTTAGCGGGGAGGCAGATACGCAGTATTTT. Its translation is CSAPALSGEADTQYF.

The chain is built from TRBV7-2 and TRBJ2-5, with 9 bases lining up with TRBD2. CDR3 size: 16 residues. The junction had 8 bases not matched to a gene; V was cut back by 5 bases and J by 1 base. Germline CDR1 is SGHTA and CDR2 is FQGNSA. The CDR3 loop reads CASSPRLADGQETQYF. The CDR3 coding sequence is TGTGCCAGCAGCCCGCGACTAGCGGACGGCCAAGAGACCCAGTACTTC.

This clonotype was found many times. The CDR3 DNA follows: TGTGCCAGCGGGTCTCAATCCTACAATGAGCAGTTCTTC. The encoded protein is CASGSQSYNEQFF. The chain uses TRBV7-3 and TRBJ2-1, with D hard to call. Germline lookup yields CDR1 SGHTA and CDR2 FQGTGA. The length of the CDR3 is 13 residues. The germline V and J ends were trimmed by 8 bases and 1 base, with 9 bases remaining between them.

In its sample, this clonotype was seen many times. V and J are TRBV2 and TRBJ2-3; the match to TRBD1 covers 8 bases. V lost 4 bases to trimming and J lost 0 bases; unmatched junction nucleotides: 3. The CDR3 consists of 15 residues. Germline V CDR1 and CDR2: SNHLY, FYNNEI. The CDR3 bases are TGTGCCAGCAGTGGACAGGGGAGTAGCACAGATACGCAGTATTTT. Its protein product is CASSGQGSSTDTQYF.

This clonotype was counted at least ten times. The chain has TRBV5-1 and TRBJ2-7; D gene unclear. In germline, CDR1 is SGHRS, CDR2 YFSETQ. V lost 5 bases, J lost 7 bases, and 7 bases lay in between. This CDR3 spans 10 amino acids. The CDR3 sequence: CASRWEEQYF. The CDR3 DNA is TGCGCCAGCAGGTGGGAAGAGCAGTACTTC. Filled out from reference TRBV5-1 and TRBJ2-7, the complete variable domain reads KAGVTQTPRYLIKTRGQQVTLSCSPISGHRSVSWYQQTPGQGLQFLFEYFSETQRNKGNFPGRFSGRQFSNSRSEMNVSTLELGDSALYLCASRWEEQYFGPGTRLTVT.

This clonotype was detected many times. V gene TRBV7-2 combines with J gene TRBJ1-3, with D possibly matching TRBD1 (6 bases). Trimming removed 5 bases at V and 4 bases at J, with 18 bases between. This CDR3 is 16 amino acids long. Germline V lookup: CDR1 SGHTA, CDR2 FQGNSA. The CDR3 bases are TGTGCCAGCAGCCGCTGGAGGGGGGGGCTAGGAAACACCATATATTTT. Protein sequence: CASSRWRGGLGNTIYF. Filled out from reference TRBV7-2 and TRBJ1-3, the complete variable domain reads GAGVSQSPSNKVTEKGKDVELRCDPISGHTALYWYRQSLGQGLEFLIYFQGNSAPDKSGLPSDRFSAERTGGSVSTLTIQRTQQEDSAVYLCASSRWRGGLGNTIYFGEGSWLTVV.

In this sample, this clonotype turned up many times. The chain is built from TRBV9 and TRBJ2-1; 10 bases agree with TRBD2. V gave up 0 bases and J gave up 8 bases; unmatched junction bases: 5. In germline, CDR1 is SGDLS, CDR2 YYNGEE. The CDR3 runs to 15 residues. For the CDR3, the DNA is TGTGCCAGCAGCGTAGCCAGCGGGAGGGACGATGAGCAGTTCTTC. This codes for CASSVASGRDDEQFF.